Listed below are T cell receptor beta chains from one sample, sequenced in a study of T-cell reconstitution after alpha-beta-depleted transplantation in children. TCRdb passed the PCR reads through MiXCR, listing each CDR3 protein once. Of some 840,000 distinct CDR3 sequences listed, approximately 15% are singletons. This sample comprised PBMCs, mostly from graft donor cells, obtained 360 days after TCRalphabeta/CD19-depleted stem cell transplant. The receptors originated from a male patient younger than 18 who had a stem cell transplant for acute lymphoblastic leukemia, so the T cells may come from the graft donor. The CDR3 runs from the conserved cysteine through the conserved F or W. The D gene is left open where the match is weak. Not every row has a clone size; where given, it reads once, few, many or a size class.

V	size	length	D	J	CDR3	DNA
TRBV5-1	NA	14	NA	TRBJ2-5	CASSGGSQQETQYF	TGCGCCAGCAGCGGGGGCAGTCAGCAAGAGACCCAGTACTTC
TRBV6-4	NA	14	NA	TRBJ1-1	CASPPRHSNTEAFF	TGTGCCAGCCCTCCGCGACACTCGAACACTGAAGCTTTCTTT
TRBV7-6	NA	16	NA	TRBJ2-2	CASSSGRGINTGELFF	TGTGCCAGCAGCTCGGGCCGGGGGATAAACACCGGGGAGCTGTTTTTT
TRBV18	NA	15	NA	TRBJ2-7	CASSPYGQTSYEQYF	TGTGCCAGCTCCCCTTACGGACAGACGTCCTACGAGCAGTACTTC
TRBV20-1	NA	15	NA	TRBJ2-7	CSARDDYQVVNEQYF	TGCAGTGCTAGAGATGATTACCAGGTTGTTAACGAGCAGTACTTC
TRBV12-3/TRBV12-4	few	20	TRBD1	TRBJ1-1	CASTLGLRGRTQGRSTEAFF	TGTGCCAGCACCTTGGGGCTTAGGGGGCGTACCCAGGGGCGAAGCACTGAAGCTTTCTTT
TRBV18	NA	15	NA	TRBJ2-5	CASSPGPRGSETQYF	TGTGCCAGCTCACCAGGTCCTCGGGGTTCGGAGACCCAGTACTTC
TRBV12-3/TRBV12-4	NA	15	NA	TRBJ1-1	CASSPYDRMNTEAFF	TGTGCCAGCAGCCCATACGACAGGATGAACACTGAAGCTTTCTTT
TRBV12-3/TRBV12-4	many	13	TRBD1	TRBJ1-1	CASSPGQGTEAFF	TGTGCCAGCAGTCCGGGACAGGGGACTGAAGCTTTCTTT
TRBV12-3/TRBV12-4	NA	15	NA	TRBJ2-3	CASMSGSGVLDTQYF	TGTGCCAGCATGAGCGGGTCGGGAGTATTAGATACGCAGTATTTT
TRBV9	NA	14	NA	TRBJ2-7	CASSDRSGGYEQYF	TGTGCCAGCAGTGACCGGAGCGGAGGTTACGAGCAGTACTTC
TRBV12-3/TRBV12-4	many	14	NA	TRBJ2-1	CASSPPGLYNEQFF	TGTGCCAGCAGCCCACCGGGACTCTACAATGAGCAGTTCTTC
TRBV5-1	NA	16	TRBD2	TRBJ2-3	CASSPLAGPTTDTQYF	TGCGCCAGCAGCCCCCTAGCGGGCCCCACCACAGATACGCAGTATTTT
TRBV24-1	few	15	TRBD1	TRBJ2-5	CATSDSGQGQETQYF	TGTGCCACCAGTGATTCCGGACAGGGTCAAGAGACCCAGTACTTC